A selection of T cell receptor beta chains follows, all from one sample in a study of T cells after yellow fever vaccination. TCRdb passed the 5' RACE reads through MiXCR, listing each CDR3 protein once. The sample holds a few hundred thousand distinct CDR3 sequences, 6.2% seen once. The sequenced sample was PBMCs, obtained 5 days after the yellow fever booster vaccination. These TCRs come from a man aged 25 to 45 who received the YFV17D yellow fever vaccine. Both conserved end residues are part of each CDR3. Fields, in order: V gene, D gene, clone size, J gene, CDR3 DNA, CDR3 protein. D genes are given only for firm matches. The size of a clone is reported for some rows only, either as once, few or many, or as a class for expanded clones.

V: TRBV18
D: -
size: few
J: TRBJ2-7
DNA: TGTGCCAGCTCACCAAACTCCCCCTACGAGCAGTACTTC
CDR3: CASSPNSPYEQYF

V: TRBV5-1
D: -
size: few
J: TRBJ2-7
DNA: TGCGCCAGCAGCTTGGATTTTGAAGCCTACGAGCAGTACTTC
CDR3: CASSLDFEAYEQYF

V: TRBV12-3/TRBV12-4
D: TRBD2
size: -
J: TRBJ2-7
DNA: TGTGCCAGCAGCCGGACTAGCGGGTCTAGCTCCTACGAGCAGTACTTC
CDR3: CASSRTSGSSSYEQYF

V: TRBV20-1
D: -
size: -
J: TRBJ2-5
DNA: TGCAGTGCTAGAGTACCAGGGCAAGAGACCCAGTACTTC
CDR3: CSARVPGQETQYF

V: TRBV18
D: -
size: -
J: TRBJ2-3
DNA: TGTGCCAGCTCACCTCCGACCCCAGATACGCAGTATTTT
CDR3: CASSPPTPDTQYF

V: TRBV29-1
D: -
size: many
J: TRBJ2-1
DNA: TGCAGCGGCCTTGTCAATGAGCAGTTCTTC
CDR3: CSGLVNEQFF

V: TRBV30
D: -
size: -
J: TRBJ1-1
DNA: TGTGCCTGGGGTCGGACCCAGTGGACTGAAGCTTTCTTT
CDR3: CAWGRTQWTEAFF

V: TRBV2
D: -
size: -
J: TRBJ2-7
DNA: TGTGCCAGCCTGGAGGCCTCCCTCTACGAGCAGTACTTC
CDR3: CASLEASLYEQYF

V: TRBV19
D: -
size: -
J: TRBJ2-1
DNA: TGTGCCAGTAGTATTTGGGGGGAGTCCTACAATGAGCAGTTCTTC
CDR3: CASSIWGESYNEQFF

V: TRBV25-1
D: -
size: -
J: TRBJ1-1
DNA: TGTGCCAGCAGTGTATGGAACACTGAAGCTTTCTTT
CDR3: CASSVWNTEAFF

V: TRBV10-3
D: -
size: -
J: TRBJ1-6
DNA: TGTGCCACTGGCGTAGCGGGGAATAATTCACCCCTCCACTTT
CDR3: CATGVAGNNSPLHF

V: TRBV30
D: -
size: -
J: TRBJ2-6
DNA: TGTGCCTGGACCCACCCCTCTGGGGCCAACGTCCTGACTTTC
CDR3: CAWTHPSGANVLTF

V: TRBV5-6
D: -
size: many
J: TRBJ1-6
DNA: TGTGCCAGCAGCTTGGCCTCTGGTTCACCCCTCCACTTT
CDR3: CASSLASGSPLHF

V: TRBV27
D: -
size: few
J: TRBJ1-2
DNA: TGTGCCAGCAGCCCGACAGCACCTCATGGGTATGGCTACACCTTC
CDR3: CASSPTAPHGYGYTF

V: TRBV11-2
D: -
size: many
J: TRBJ1-2
DNA: TGTGCCAGCAGCTCCCGTCTTAAAATTGACGGCTACACCTTC
CDR3: CASSSRLKIDGYTF

V: TRBV20-1
D: -
size: many
J: TRBJ2-3
DNA: TGCAGTGCCCCCTATTCTAATACGCAGTATTTT
CDR3: CSAPYSNTQYF

V: TRBV20-1
D: TRBD2
size: -
J: TRBJ2-1
DNA: TGCAGTGCTGGCGGACTAGCGGTATACAATGAGCAGTTCTTC
CDR3: CSAGGLAVYNEQFF

V: TRBV4-3
D: -
size: few
J: TRBJ2-6
DNA: TGCGCCAGCAGCCAAGATGCTGCCCCGGGCACTGGGGCCAACGTCCTGACTTTC
CDR3: CASSQDAAPGTGANVLTF

V: TRBV6-1
D: -
size: many
J: TRBJ1-2
DNA: TGTGCCAGCAGCGAGAGGGACTGGCAAAGGGCCTACACCTTC
CDR3: CASSERDWQRAYTF

V: TRBV19
D: -
size: many
J: TRBJ1-5
DNA: TGTGCCAGTAGTATATTCAGAGGGATTAGCAATCAGCCCCAGCATTTT
CDR3: CASSIFRGISNQPQHF

V: TRBV7-8
D: TRBD2
size: many
J: TRBJ2-3
DNA: TGTGCCAGCAGCCTTAGCGGGAGGTTAGATACGCAGTATTTT
CDR3: CASSLSGRLDTQYF

V: TRBV30
D: TRBD1
size: few
J: TRBJ2-7
DNA: TGTGCCGGGGGACAGTGGGGCCCCGAGTACTTC
CDR3: CAGGQWGPEYF

V: TRBV7-8
D: -
size: many
J: TRBJ2-7
DNA: TGTGCCAGCAGCTTACGGGGGAACGAGCAGTACTTC
CDR3: CASSLRGNEQYF

V: TRBV5-5
D: -
size: few
J: TRBJ1-3
DNA: TGTGCCAGCAGCTTGGGGAGGACAGCAGGTGGAAACACCATATATTTT
CDR3: CASSLGRTAGGNTIYF

V: TRBV7-9
D: TRBD2
size: many
J: TRBJ2-3
DNA: TGTGCCAGCAGCCTCACCGGGACTAGCGGGAGTATAGATACGCAGTATTTT
CDR3: CASSLTGTSGSIDTQYF

V: TRBV5-1
D: TRBD1
size: -
J: TRBJ1-2
DNA: TGCGCCAGCAGCTCGACAGGGACCGGCTATGGCTACACCTTC
CDR3: CASSSTGTGYGYTF

V: TRBV14
D: -
size: -
J: TRBJ2-1
DNA: TGTGCCAGCAGCCCCAGGACCAGGCAGGGACTGGTTCGGTTCTTC
CDR3: CASSPRTRQGLVRFF

V: TRBV28
D: -
size: -
J: TRBJ2-1
DNA: TGTGCCAGCAGTTTTAGCATCCTACGCGGTGAGCAGTTCTTC
CDR3: CASSFSILRGEQFF

V: TRBV27
D: TRBD1
size: many
J: TRBJ2-5
DNA: TGTGCCAGCAGTTTATCACGCTTCACCTCCGGGACAGGGACGTATGAGACCCAGTACTTC
CDR3: CASSLSRFTSGTGTYETQYF

V: TRBV7-9
D: -
size: -
J: TRBJ2-7
DNA: TGTGCCAGCAGCTCCCCCCTAAGCTTGGAGCAGTACTTC
CDR3: CASSSPLSLEQYF

V: TRBV29-1
D: TRBD1
size: -
J: TRBJ2-7
DNA: TGCAGCGTCGTCCGGGACAGGAGAACCTACGAGCAGTACTTC
CDR3: CSVVRDRRTYEQYF

V: TRBV10-3
D: TRBD2
size: few
J: TRBJ2-4
DNA: TGTGCCATCAGTGAGTCGAACGGGGGGGAAGGCATTCAGTACTTC
CDR3: CAISESNGGEGIQYF

V: TRBV5-4
D: -
size: -
J: TRBJ1-1
DNA: TGTGCCAGCAGCTCCTCCGGGACGGTCATTGAAGCTTTCTTT
CDR3: CASSSSGTVIEAFF

V: TRBV7-9
D: -
size: few
J: TRBJ2-5
DNA: TGTGCCAGCATCCTGGACAGCCAAGAGACCCAGTACTTC
CDR3: CASILDSQETQYF

V: TRBV10-3
D: -
size: few
J: TRBJ2-2
DNA: TGTGCCATCTCGGTCGACACCGGGGAGCTGTTTTTT
CDR3: CAISVDTGELFF

V: TRBV7-8
D: TRBD2
size: few
J: TRBJ2-1
DNA: TGTGCCAGCAGCTCGGAGCGGGACGAGCAGTTCTTC
CDR3: CASSSERDEQFF

V: TRBV7-9
D: -
size: many
J: TRBJ1-3
DNA: TGTGCCAGCAGCATTCAAAGCTCTGGAAACACCATATATTTT
CDR3: CASSIQSSGNTIYF

V: TRBV7-2
D: TRBD2
size: few
J: TRBJ2-7
DNA: TGTGCCAGCAGCCCGGAGTCAGCGGGGGCCTACGAGCAGTACTTC
CDR3: CASSPESAGAYEQYF

V: TRBV6-1
D: -
size: many
J: TRBJ2-4
DNA: TGTGCCAGCAGCTCCGGGTCTAACCTAGCCAAAAACATTCAGTACTTC
CDR3: CASSSGSNLAKNIQYF

V: TRBV19
D: -
size: few
J: TRBJ2-5
DNA: TGTGCCAGTAGTAGCGGGGACCCGGCTGGGACCCAGTACTTC
CDR3: CASSSGDPAGTQYF

V: TRBV7-2
D: TRBD2
size: -
J: TRBJ2-1
DNA: TGTACCAGCAGCGCACTAGCGGTTGGGAGGGGGGACAATGAGCAGTTCTTC
CDR3: CTSSALAVGRGDNEQFF

V: TRBV4-3
D: -
size: -
J: TRBJ2-4
DNA: TGCGCCAGCAGCCAAGCAAGGGAAGGGTACATTCAGTACTTC
CDR3: CASSQAREGYIQYF